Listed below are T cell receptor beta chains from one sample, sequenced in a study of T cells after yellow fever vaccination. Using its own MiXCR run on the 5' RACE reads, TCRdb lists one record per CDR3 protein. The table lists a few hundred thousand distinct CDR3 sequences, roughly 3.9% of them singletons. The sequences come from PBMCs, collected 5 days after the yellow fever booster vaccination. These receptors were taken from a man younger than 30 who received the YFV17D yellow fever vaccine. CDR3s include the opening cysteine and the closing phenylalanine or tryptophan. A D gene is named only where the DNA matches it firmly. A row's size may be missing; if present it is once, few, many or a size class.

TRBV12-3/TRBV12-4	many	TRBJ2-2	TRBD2	CASRLAGGNTGELFF	TGTGCCAGCAGGCTAGCGGGGGGGAACACCGGGGAGCTGTTTTTT
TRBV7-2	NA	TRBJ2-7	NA	CASTSGGGLSYEQYF	TGTGCCAGTACCTCGGGGGGCGGTCTCTCCTACGAGCAGTACTTC
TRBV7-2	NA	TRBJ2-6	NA	CASSLVTGARSGANVLTF	TGTGCCAGCAGCTTAGTTACGGGGGCCCGGTCTGGGGCCAACGTCCTGACTTTC
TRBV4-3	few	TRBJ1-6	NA	CASSATISYNSPLHF	TGCGCCAGCAGCGCCACAATCTCCTATAATTCACCCCTCCACTTT
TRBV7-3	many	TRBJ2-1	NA	CASSIRGNEQFF	TGTGCCAGCAGCATAAGGGGGAATGAGCAGTTCTTC
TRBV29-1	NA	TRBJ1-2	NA	CSDRLEGYTF	TGCAGCGACCGGTTGGAGGGCTACACCTTC
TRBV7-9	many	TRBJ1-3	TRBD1	CASSFSTGDSGNTIYF	TGTGCCAGCAGCTTTTCCACAGGGGACTCTGGAAACACCATATATTTT
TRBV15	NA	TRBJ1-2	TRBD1	CATSRAPGTGIGYTF	TGTGCCACCAGCAGGGCCCCCGGGACAGGGATTGGCTACACCTTC
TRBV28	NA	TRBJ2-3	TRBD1	CASIQGLASDTQYF	TGTGCCAGCATACAGGGGCTGGCTTCAGATACGCAGTATTTT
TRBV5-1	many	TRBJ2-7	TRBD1	CASRTSWDRSEQYF	TGCGCCAGCAGAACGTCCTGGGACAGAAGCGAGCAGTACTTC
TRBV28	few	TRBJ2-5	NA	CASSLVHRETQYF	TGTGCCAGCAGTTTAGTGCACCGGGAGACCCAGTACTTC
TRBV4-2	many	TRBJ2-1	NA	CASSQDHGRSSYNEQFF	TGTGCCAGCAGCCAAGATCACGGTAGAAGCTCCTACAATGAGCAGTTCTTC
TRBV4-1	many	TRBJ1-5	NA	CASSSVVGNQPQHF	TGCGCCAGCAGCTCGGTGGTTGGCAATCAGCCCCAGCATTTT
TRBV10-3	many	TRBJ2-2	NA	CAIRAGVITGELFF	TGTGCCATCAGGGCAGGGGTTATCACCGGGGAGCTGTTTTTT
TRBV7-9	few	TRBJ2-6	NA	CASLVLTGANVLTF	TGTGCCAGCCTTGTCCTAACTGGGGCCAACGTCCTGACTTTC
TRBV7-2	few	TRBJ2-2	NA	CASSYGGQQTGELFF	TGTGCCAGCAGCTACGGGGGACAGCAAACCGGGGAGCTGTTTTTT
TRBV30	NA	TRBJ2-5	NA	CAWSFYVQETQYF	TGTGCCTGGAGTTTCTATGTACAAGAGACCCAGTACTTC
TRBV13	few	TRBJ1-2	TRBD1	CASSSPGQGAPGYTF	TGTGCCAGCAGCTCCCCGGGACAGGGGGCTCCCGGCTACACCTTC
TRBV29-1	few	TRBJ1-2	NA	CSVVPPTGGYTF	TGCAGCGTTGTTCCCCCCACGGGTGGCTACACCTTC
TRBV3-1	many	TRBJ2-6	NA	CASSQDISGANVLTF	TGTGCCAGCAGCCAAGATATCTCTGGGGCCAACGTCCTGACTTTC
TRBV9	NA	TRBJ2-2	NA	CASRDLSNTGELFF	TGTGCCAGCCGGGACCTATCGAACACCGGGGAGCTGTTTTTT
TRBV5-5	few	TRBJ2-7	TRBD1	CASSRNDRGPYEQYF	TGTGCCAGCAGCCGAAACGACAGGGGGCCCTACGAGCAGTACTTC
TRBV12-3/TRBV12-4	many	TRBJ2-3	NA	CASSSTETTQYF	TGTGCCAGCAGTTCAACGGAGACCACGCAGTATTTT
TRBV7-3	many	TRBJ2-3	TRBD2	CASSRRAGGRADTQYF	TGTGCCAGCAGCCGAAGAGCGGGGGGGAGGGCAGATACGCAGTATTTT
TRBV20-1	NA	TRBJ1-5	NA	CSAHRIHQPQHF	TGCAGTGCTCACAGAATTCATCAGCCCCAGCATTTT
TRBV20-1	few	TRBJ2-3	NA	CSARGLRSTDTQYF	TGCAGTGCTAGAGGACTGCGGAGCACAGATACGCAGTATTTT
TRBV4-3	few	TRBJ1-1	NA	CASSQVGELSEAFF	TGCGCCAGCAGCCAAGTAGGAGAGTTAAGTGAAGCTTTCTTT
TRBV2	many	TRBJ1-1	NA	CASLPPGPLAFF	TGTGCCAGCCTCCCTCCGGGACCCTTGGCTTTCTTT
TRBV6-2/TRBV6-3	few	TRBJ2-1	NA	CASSYPTSNEQFF	TGTGCCAGCAGTTACCCAACTAGCAATGAGCAGTTCTTC
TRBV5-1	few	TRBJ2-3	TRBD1	CASSPWTGGDTDTQYF	TGCGCCAGCAGCCCCTGGACAGGGGGGGACACAGATACGCAGTATTTT
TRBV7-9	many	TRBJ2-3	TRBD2	CASSPPIAGGTDTQYF	TGTGCCAGCAGCCCCCCGATAGCGGGGGGCACAGATACGCAGTATTTT
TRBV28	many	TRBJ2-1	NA	CASSLYGGLGNEQFF	TGTGCCAGCAGTTTATACGGGGGCTTGGGCAATGAGCAGTTCTTC
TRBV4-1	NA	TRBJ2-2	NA	CASGSSLGPGELFF	TGCGCCAGCGGGTCGAGCCTGGGCCCCGGGGAGCTGTTTTTT
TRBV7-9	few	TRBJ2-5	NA	CATRRGKETQYF	TGTGCCACTAGGAGGGGGAAAGAGACCCAGTACTTC
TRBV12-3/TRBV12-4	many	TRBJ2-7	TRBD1	CASSPGQGTYEQYF	TGTGCCAGCAGCCCGGGACAGGGGACTTACGAGCAGTACTTC
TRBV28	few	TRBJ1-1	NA	CASRSSEWGLRDTEAFF	TGTGCCAGCAGATCTTCTGAGTGGGGGCTTAGAGACACTGAAGCTTTCTTT
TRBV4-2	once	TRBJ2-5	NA	CASSQEKLGYQETQYF	TGTGCCAGCAGCCAAGAGAAACTCGGGTACCAAGAGACCCAGTACTTC
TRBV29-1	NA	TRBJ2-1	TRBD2	CSVGLAAYNEQFF	TGCAGCGTCGGACTAGCGGCCTACAATGAGCAGTTCTTC
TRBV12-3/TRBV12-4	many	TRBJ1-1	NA	CASSINRDIGAFF	TGTGCCAGCAGTATCAACAGGGACATAGGAGCTTTCTTT
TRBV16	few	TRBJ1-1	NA	CASSQRTRLGTEAFF	TGTGCCAGCAGCCAGCGGACACGTCTAGGGACTGAAGCTTTCTTT
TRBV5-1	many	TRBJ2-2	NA	CASSLFGTQNTGELFF	TGCGCCAGCAGCTTGTTTGGGACACAGAACACCGGGGAGCTGTTTTTT
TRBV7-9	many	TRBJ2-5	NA	CASSLVRETQYF	TGCGCCAGCAGCTTGGTGAGAGAGACCCAGTACTTC
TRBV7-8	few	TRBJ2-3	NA	CASRNREGPSTDTQYF	TGTGCCAGCAGAAATAGAGAGGGACCGAGCACAGATACGCAGTATTTT
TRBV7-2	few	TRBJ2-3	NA	CASSLGGIYTDTQYF	TGTGCCAGCAGCTTAGGAGGGATTTACACAGATACGCAGTATTTT
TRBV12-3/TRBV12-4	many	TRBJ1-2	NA	CASSPGAYAWNGYTF	TGTGCCAGCAGTCCAGGGGCCTACGCCTGGAATGGCTACACCTTC
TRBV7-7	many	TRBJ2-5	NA	CASSLGVSGRGETQYF	TGTGCTAGCAGCTTAGGAGTTTCGGGGAGAGGAGAGACCCAGTACTTC
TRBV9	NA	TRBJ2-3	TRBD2	CASSRTSGGAQHSPRPTDTQYF	TGTGCCAGCAGCCGTACTAGCGGGGGGGCCCAACACTCACCTCGCCCCACAGATACGCAGTATTTT